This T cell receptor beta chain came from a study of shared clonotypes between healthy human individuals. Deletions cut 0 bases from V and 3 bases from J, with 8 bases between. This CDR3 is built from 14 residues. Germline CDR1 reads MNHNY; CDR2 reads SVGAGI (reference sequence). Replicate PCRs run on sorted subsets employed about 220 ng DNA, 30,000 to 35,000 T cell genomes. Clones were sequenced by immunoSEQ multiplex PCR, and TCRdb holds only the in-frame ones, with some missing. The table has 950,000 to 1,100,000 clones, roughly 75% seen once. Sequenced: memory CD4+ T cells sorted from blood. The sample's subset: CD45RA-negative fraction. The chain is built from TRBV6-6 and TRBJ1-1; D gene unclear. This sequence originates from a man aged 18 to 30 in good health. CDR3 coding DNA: TGTGCCAGCAGTTACTCGGGCTCGTACACTGAAGCTTTCTTT. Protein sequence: CASSYSGSYTEAFF.